The 21 T cell receptor beta chains presented below share a single source sample, sequenced in a study of T-cell reconstitution after alpha-beta-depleted transplantation in children (dated by TCRdb to the mid-2010s). The treatment or condition label here, explained by the study, means: allogeneic hematopoietic cell transplantation with graft depleted of TCRalphabeta T cells and CD19 B cells. The library was obtained by PCR. TCRdb lists the instrument as Illumina HiSeq 2500. TCR libraries were prepared with molecular barcoding, using unique molecular identifiers to normalize TCRbeta repertoire quantification. The raw public reads went through TCRdb reprocessing: fastp at Q25, MiXCR clone calling, in-frame beta chains kept. Each CDR3 protein appears once, grouped with its most common genes and DNA. The sample table contains around 300,000 distinct CDR3 sequences; only one count was recorded for roughly 11% of them. In total, the top ten clones hold 20% to 30% of the sample.

The starting material was peripheral blood, obtained 180 days after TCRalphabeta/CD19-depleted stem cell transplant. The receptors were sampled from a male patient under 10 years old who had a stem cell transplant for chronic granulomatous disease, so the T cells may come from the graft donor.

This clonotype came up many times. The V gene is TRBV10-2, the J gene TRBJ2-7; no reliable D call. Looked up from germline, CDR1 is WSHSY and CDR2 is SAAADI. CDR3 size: 15 residues. Deletions cut 1 base from V and 1 base from J, with 11 bases between. The DNA of the CDR3 is TGCGCCAGCAGTGAGTACGGCCTAGGATCCTACGAGCAGTACTTC. Protein: CASSEYGLGSYEQYF.

This clonotype was seen ten or more times. The genes are TRBV6-5 and TRBJ1-5, with 7 bases aligning to TRBD1. Trimming cost V 5 bases and J 16 bases; bases outside gene matches: 11. CDR3 length: 12 amino acids. Germline V lookup: CDR1 MNHEY, CDR2 SVGAGI. DNA of the CDR3: TGTGCCAGCAGTATAGGGGGCGCGGGGCTTCATTTT. Residues: CASSIGGAGLHF.

In this sample, this clonotype turned up many times. The rearrangement links TRBV7-6 to TRBJ1-5; D not resolved. The V end lost 0 bases, the J end lost 7 bases, and 4 bases lay between the germline ends. The CDR3 consists of 12 residues. Germline assignment: CDR1 SGHVS and CDR2 FNYEAQ. The CDR3 region is CASSLAGQPQHF. CDR3 DNA sequence: TGTGCCAGCAGCTTAGCGGGACAGCCCCAGCATTTT.

The table lists this clonotype with many counts. This chain connects TRBV4-3 to TRBJ1-1; the match to TRBD1 covers 7 bases. This CDR3 contains 14 residues. Trimming removed 3 bases from V and 4 bases from J; junction bases left unmatched: 5. Germline V CDR1 and CDR2: LGHNA, YSLEER. CDR3 sequence (DNA): TGCGCCAGCAGCCAGTACAGGGGTTTCACTGAAGCTTTCTTT. It yields the protein CASSQYRGFTEAFF.

This clonotype was recorded at least ten times. This chain links TRBV7-2 with TRBJ2-7, with 12 bases aligning to TRBD2. Germline loops: CDR1 SGHTA, CDR2 FQGNSA. J gave up 3 bases and V 4 bases, and 7 bases lay outside the gene matches. The CDR3 covers 16 residues. CDR3 amino acids: CASSSDPTSGGYEQYF. The CDR3 nucleotides are TGTGCCAGCAGCTCGGACCCGACTAGCGGGGGCTACGAGCAGTACTTC.

The chain combines TRBV12-3 or TRBV12-4 with TRBJ2-2; no firm D call. V was shortened by 4 bases and J by 6 bases, with 12 bases between the two germline ends. CDR3 length equals 14 residues. CDR3 in amino acids: CASSSFRGSGELFF. The CDR3 DNA follows: TGTGCCAGCAGTTCATTTCGTGGCTCCGGGGAGCTGTTTTTT.

This clonotype showed up many times. The rearrangement joins TRBV10-3 to TRBJ2-7; D perhaps matches TRBD1 (5 bases). V was cut by 0 bases and J by 4 bases, with 16 bases left in between. CDR3 length: 16 residues. Germline CDR1 is ENHRY and CDR2 is SYGVKD. CDR3: CAISESQDTQTYEQYF. CDR3 sequence (DNA): TGTGCCATCAGTGAGTCCCAGGACACCCAAACTTACGAGCAGTACTTC.

This clonotype was seen at least ten times. The V and J genes are TRBV20-1 and TRBJ2-1; TRBD2 matches 11 bases. Germline V lookup: CDR1 DFQATT, CDR2 SNEGSKA (reference sequence). Trimming at V came to 2 bases and at J to 8 bases, leaving 11 bases not matched to a gene. This CDR3 region has 16 residues. The CDR3 DNA reads as TGCAGTGCTAGATCCGTCGCTTTAGCGGGAGGGTATGAGCAGTTCTTC. Translating gives CSARSVALAGGYEQFF.

In this sample, this clonotype turned up many times. The chain is built from TRBV4-1 and TRBJ2-3, with 8 bases lining up with TRBD2. Germline V CDR1 and CDR2: MGHRA, YSYEKL. The CDR3 extends over 14 amino acids. Unmatched junction bases numbered 4, after V lost 7 bases and J lost 1 base. CDR3 sequence (DNA): TGCGCCAGCACGCGGGAGGAGGGCACAGATACGCAGTATTTT. This sequence encodes CASTREEGTDTQYF.

In its sample, this clonotype was seen a few times. The chain uses TRBV7-2 and TRBJ2-3; D unresolved. The CDR3 has 12 residues. Per germline, CDR1 SGHTA and CDR2 FQGNSA. The ends were cut back, 5 bases at V and 4 bases at J, with 7 bases in the middle. CDR3 region: CASSPKPDTQYF. CDR3 DNA sequence: TGTGCCAGCAGCCCTAAGCCAGATACGCAGTATTTT.

This clonotype was picked up many times. V gene TRBV27 combines with J gene TRBJ2-5; 7 positions match TRBD1. Per the germline V gene, CDR1 is MNHEY and CDR2 is SMNVEV (reference sequence). There are 13 residues in the CDR3. V gave up 3 bases and J gave up 4 bases; unmatched junction bases: 2. The CDR3 DNA reads TGTGCCAGCAGTTTCAACAGGGGAGAGACCCAGTACTTC. Its translation: CASSFNRGETQYF.

This clonotype was recorded at least ten times. The chain recombines TRBV19 with TRBJ1-1, with TRBD1 identical over 10 bases. The CDR3 loop spans 16 amino acids. Germline CDR1 reads LNHDA; CDR2 reads SQIVND (reference sequence). After removal of 8 bases from V and 9 bases from J, the junction contained 18 bases not matched to a gene. CDR3 bases: TGTGCCAGTGGATACTGGACAGGGGGTGTCCCCCCTAAAGCTTTCTTT. Amino acids: CASGYWTGGVPPKAFF.

This clonotype was counted many times. The chain combines TRBV15 with TRBJ1-1; no clear D gene. Germline V gene lookup returns CDR1 LNHNV and CDR2 YYDKDF (reference sequence). V lost 5 bases, J lost 4 bases, and 17 bases lay in between. The CDR3 is made up of 15 amino acids. DNA of the CDR3: TGTGCCACCAGCCCCCAGGTGGGGTCGGGCACTGAAGCTTTCTTT. It yields the protein CATSPQVGSGTEAFF.

This chain joins TRBV19 and TRBJ2-7; 8 bases map to TRBD2. The length of the CDR3 is 16 residues. V was clipped by 10 bases and J by 3 bases; unmatched bases: 17. Germline CDR1 and CDR2: LNHDA and SQIVND (reference sequence). The CDR3 DNA reads as TGTGCCACCTCGTCGAGGGGAATCGGGAGGGACTACGAGCAGTACTTC. Encoded protein: CATSSRGIGRDYEQYF.

This clonotype was recorded many times. V gene TRBV5-1 combines with J gene TRBJ2-5, with 9 bases that match TRBD1. The V gene's germline CDR1 is SGHRS and CDR2 YFSETQ. This CDR3 has 15 amino acids. V was pared by 1 base and J by 5 bases, with 6 bases of the junction left unmatched. The chain's CDR3 is CASSLNRGRGETQYF. In nucleotides, the CDR3 is TGCGCCAGCAGCTTGAACAGGGGGCGCGGCGAGACCCAGTACTTC.

The table lists this clonotype with a few counts. A much larger clone is a single base away; this may be a read error. The chain uses TRBV3-1 and TRBJ2-1, with TRBD2 matching over 11 bases. Germline-derived CDR1 and CDR2 are LGHDT and YNNKEL (reference sequence). CDR3 size: 18 residues. CDR3 bases: TGTGCCAGCACCCAAGAAGTCTCTAGCGGGAGGACCTACAATGAGCAGTTCTTC. Its protein is CASTQEVSSGRTYNEQFF.

This clonotype has at least ten counts. This chain joins TRBV9 and TRBJ2-7, with D unclear. Trimming removed 0 bases at V and 0 bases at J, with 7 bases between. CDR1 and CDR2 (germline): SGDLS, YYNGEE. The CDR3 is 14 residues long. This CDR3 reads CASSVGHSSYEQYF. CDR3 in DNA: TGTGCCAGCAGCGTAGGCCACAGCTCCTACGAGCAGTACTTC.

Many counts were recorded for this clonotype. The CDR3 region has the DNA TGTGCCAGCAGCGGACTCTCCGGGACAGGGATCTACAATGAGCAGTTCTTC. It encodes CASSGLSGTGIYNEQFF. V usage is TRBV9 and J usage is TRBJ2-1; 9 nucleotides match TRBD1. The CDR3 is made up of 17 amino acids. Germline loops: CDR1 SGDLS, CDR2 YYNGEE. V was pared by 3 bases and J by 3 bases, with 10 bases of the junction left unmatched. The whole variable domain, remainder taken from reference TRBV9 and TRBJ2-1, is DSGVTQTPKHLITATGQRVTLRCSPRSGDLSVYWYQQSLDQGLQFLIQYYNGEERAKGNILERFSAQQFPDLHSELNLSSLELGDSALYFCASSGLSGTGIYNEQFFGPGTRLTVL.

This clonotype has ten or more counts. V usage is TRBV7-9 and J usage is TRBJ2-1, with D possibly TRBD2 on 5 matching bases. Germline V gene sequence: CDR1 SEHNR, CDR2 FQNEAQ (reference sequence). V lost 2 bases, J lost 7 bases, and 12 bases lay in between. The CDR3 sequence is 14 residues long. CDR3 sequence reads: CASSLTSVWNEQFF. The CDR3 region has the DNA TGTGCCAGCAGCTTAACTAGTGTGTGGAATGAGCAGTTCTTC.

In this sample, this clonotype turned up many times. The chain couples TRBV5-1 to TRBJ2-7; 9 positions agree with TRBD1. Germline CDR1 is SGHRS and CDR2 is YFSETQ. V was pared by 3 bases and J by 10 bases, with 5 bases of the junction left unmatched. The CDR3 runs 12 residues. CDR3 in amino acids: CASSSGTGLQYF. The CDR3 bases are TGCGCCAGCAGCTCGGGGACAGGGCTCCAGTACTTC.

This clonotype was seen only a few times. The rearrangement joins TRBV2 to TRBJ2-1; 9 bases map to TRBD2. CDR3 length: 15 amino acids. Germline lookup yields CDR1 SNHLY and CDR2 FYNNEI. With 4 bases clipped from V and 4 bases from J, the junction kept 5 bases outside the gene matches. CDR3 residues: CASSAPSGNYNEQFF. In DNA form, the CDR3 reads TGTGCCAGCAGTGCTCCTAGCGGGAATTACAATGAGCAGTTCTTC.